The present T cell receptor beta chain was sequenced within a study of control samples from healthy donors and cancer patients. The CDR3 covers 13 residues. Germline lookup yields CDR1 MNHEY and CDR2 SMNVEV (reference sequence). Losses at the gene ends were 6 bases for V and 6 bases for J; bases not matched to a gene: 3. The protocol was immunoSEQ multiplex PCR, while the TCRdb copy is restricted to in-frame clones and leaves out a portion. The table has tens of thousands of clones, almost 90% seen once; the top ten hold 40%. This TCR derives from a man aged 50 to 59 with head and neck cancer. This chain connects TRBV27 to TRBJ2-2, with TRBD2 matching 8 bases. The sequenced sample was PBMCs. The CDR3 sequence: CASRTGGAGELFF. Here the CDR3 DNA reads TGTGCCAGCAGGACGGGGGGGGCCGGGGAGCTGTTTTTT.